Presented here are 21 T cell receptor beta chains from one specimen sequenced in a study of blood T cell repertoires in COVID-19 (dated by TCRdb to the early 2020s). To prepare the library, the immunoSEQ multiplex PCR assay was applied. TCRdb obtained this table from immuneACCESS and retained in-frame rearrangements with V and J assigned. These tables miss some clones; where compared with another copy, unresolved V genes account for less than half of the shortfall, and the remainder is unexplained. The sample data list almost 200,000 clones, and roughly 80% of these were observed just once. Jointly, the top ten make up approximately 0.97% of the sample. Sequencing used peripheral blood. The source of these receptors is a man aged 55 to 70 with COVID-19, enrolled during active disease.

The chain recombines TRBV18 with TRBJ1-2; tentatively, D is TRBD1 (6 bases). This CDR3 has 13 amino acids. Germline V gene data show CDR1 as KGHSH and CDR2 as LQKENI. Trimming took 6 bases from V and 6 from J, leaving 14 bases between them. The CDR3 sequence: CASSPGTLNGYTF. The CDR3 bases are TGTGCCAGCTCTCCCGGGACATTAAATGGCTACACCTTC.

Regarding this clone: Other nucleotide sequences in the sample specify the same CDR3. The chain employs TRBV5-4 and TRBJ2-5; D gene unclear. Deletions cut 0 bases from V and 2 bases from J, with 2 bases between. The CDR3 runs 12 residues. The germline gives CDR1 SGHNT, CDR2 YYREEE (reference sequence). The CDR3 sequence: CASSLAQETQYF. The CDR3 DNA is TGTGCCAGCAGCTTGGCACAAGAGACCCAGTACTTC.

The chain joins TRBV19 to TRBJ1-6; D not resolved. Germline loops: CDR1 LNHDA, CDR2 SQIVND (reference sequence). The germline V and J ends were trimmed by 1 base and 0 bases, with 7 bases remaining between them. There are 16 residues in the CDR3. CDR3 in DNA: TGTGCCAGTAGTATAGTCAAGAGCTCCTATAATTCACCCCTCCACTTT. As protein: CASSIVKSSYNSPLHF.

This chain connects TRBV5-8 to TRBJ2-7; D gene ambiguous. CDR3 size: 11 residues. Deletions cut 4 bases from V and 2 bases from J, with 4 bases between. The germline CDR1 and CDR2 sequences are SGHTS and YDEGEE. The DNA of the CDR3 is TGTGCCAGCAGCCGGGCCTACGAGCAGTACTTC. It specifies CASSRAYEQYF.

The chain combines TRBV5-1 with TRBJ1-2; 10 bases are shared with TRBD1. V trimming: 7 bases; J trimming: 2 bases; junction bases outside the gene matches: 14. Germline CDR1 reads SGHRS; CDR2 reads YFSETQ. CDR3 length: 17 residues. CDR3 loop: CASSPHGPGQGNYGYTF. CDR3 DNA sequence: TGCGCCAGCTCCCCTCATGGGCCGGGACAGGGGAACTATGGCTACACCTTC.

This rearrangement joins TRBV15 to TRBJ1-4; 7 nucleotides match TRBD1. Germline CDR1 and CDR2: LNHNV and YYDKDF (reference sequence). The CDR3 extends over 18 amino acids. The J segment lost 8 bases and the V segment lost 0 bases, leaving 15 bases of the junction unmatched. The CDR3 DNA is TGTGCCACCAGCAGAGAGGTCCTGACCAGACAGGGTCGGGAAAAACTGTTTTTT. Translation: CATSREVLTRQGREKLFF.

The chain recombines TRBV7-9 with TRBJ2-7; TRBD2 matches 10 bases. This CDR3 has 13 residues. Germline V CDR1 and CDR2: SEHNR, FQNEAQ (reference sequence). Trimming cost V 4 bases and J 3 bases; bases outside gene matches: 0. CDR3 DNA: TGTGCCAGCAGCTGGACTAGCGGCTACGAGCAGTACTTC. This gives the protein CASSWTSGYEQYF. The whole variable domain, remainder taken from reference TRBV7-9 and TRBJ2-7, is DTGVSQNPRHKITKRGQNVTFRCDPISEHNRLYWYRQTLGQGPEFLTYFQNEAQLEKSRLLSDRFSAERPKGSFSTLEIQRTEQGDSAMYLCASSWTSGYEQYFGPGTRLTVT.

Here the CDR3 DNA reads TGTGCCAGAAGCCCTTGGGACAAGGGGACCATAGCTAACTATGGCTACACCTTC. Translated, it gives CARSPWDKGTIANYGYTF. J is TRBJ1-2 and V is TRBV7-5; no DNA check was done on the table's D call, TRBD1. TRBV7-5 is assigned pseudogene status. This CDR3 has 18 amino acids.

The chain couples TRBV5-1 to TRBJ2-2; D gene unclear. The V end lost 2 bases, the J end lost 6 bases, and 11 bases lay between the germline ends. The CDR3 covers 14 residues. In germline, CDR1 is SGHRS, CDR2 YFSETQ. CDR3: CASSLRSLAGELFF. DNA of the CDR3: TGCGCCAGCAGCTTAAGAAGCTTGGCCGGGGAGCTGTTTTTT.

The chain carries TRBV5-1 and TRBJ2-3; a possible D gene is TRBD1 (5 bases). The V gene lost 0 bases and the J gene lost 5 bases, with 7 bases spanning the gap. Germline V gene lookup returns CDR1 SGHRS and CDR2 YFSETQ. This CDR3 region has 13 residues. The CDR3 nucleotides are TGCGCCAGCAGCTTGGTGACAGAAGATACGCAGTATTTT. Translated, it gives CASSLVTEDTQYF.

The rearrangement links TRBV11-2 to TRBJ1-5; D may be TRBD1 (5 bases). The V gene's germline CDR1 is SGHAT and CDR2 FQNNGV. Trimming took 2 bases from V and 3 from J, leaving 8 bases between them. The CDR3 is 14 amino acids. CDR3 DNA sequence: TGTGCCAGCAGCTTATCAGGGTTCAATCAGCCCCAGCATTTT. This gives the protein CASSLSGFNQPQHF.

The chain recombines TRBV28 with TRBJ2-5; 9 bases agree with TRBD2. J gave up 1 base and V 11 bases, and 5 bases lay outside the gene matches. Germline CDR1 reads MDHEN; CDR2 reads SYDVKM. There are 13 residues in the CDR3. The CDR3 loop is CAGSAGGQETQYF. The CDR3 region has the DNA TGTGCCGGCTCAGCGGGAGGCCAAGAGACCCAGTACTTC.

The chain carries TRBV19 and TRBJ1-2; no clear D gene. The CDR3 has 15 amino acids. V was pared by 0 bases and J by 8 bases, with 16 bases between. The germline V gene encodes CDR1 LNHDA and CDR2 SQIVND (reference sequence). This CDR3 is CASSIDRSAVPGYTF. As DNA, the CDR3 is TGTGCCAGTAGTATAGATCGCAGTGCCGTTCCGGGCTACACCTTC.

This chain connects TRBV6-5 to TRBJ2-7; 8 bases map to TRBD1. CDR1 and CDR2 (germline): MNHEY, SVGAGI. Trimming at V came to 6 bases and at J to 12 bases, leaving 19 bases not matched to a gene. The CDR3 sequence is 15 residues long. In DNA, the CDR3 is TGTGCCAGCAGCCGCCTCTCGACAGGGGTCACACCAGGGTACTTC. This translates into CASSRLSTGVTPGYF.

The J gene is TRBJ1-5, the V gene TRBV7-9; 9 bases map to TRBD1. Trimming cost V 0 bases and J 4 bases; bases outside gene matches: 4. In germline, CDR1 is SEHNR, CDR2 FQNEAQ (reference sequence). The CDR3 covers 16 residues. The DNA of the CDR3 is TGTGCCAGCAGCTTAGCACAGGGGGCAGGTAATCAGCCCCAGCATTTT. Its translation: CASSLAQGAGNQPQHF.

The chain joins TRBV28 to TRBJ2-2; the match to TRBD1 covers 7 bases. The ends lost 10 bases at V and 6 bases at J; junction bases unmatched: 17. The length of the CDR3 is 16 residues. Germline CDR1 reads MDHEN; CDR2 reads SYDVKM. CDR3 amino acids: CATLLRPQTGAGELFF. CDR3 DNA sequence: TGTGCCACCCTCCTTCGGCCCCAAACAGGGGCCGGGGAGCTGTTTTTT.

The chain is built from TRBV23-1 and TRBJ1-3, with D maybe TRBD1 (5 bases). TRBV23-1 is classed as an ORF, of uncertain function. This CDR3 contains 15 residues. The V end was cut by 6 bases, the J end by 2 bases, with 14 bases between. The CDR3 here is CASSREGQAGNTIYF. The CDR3 coding sequence is TGCGCCAGCAGCCGGGAGGGGCAGGCTGGAAACACCATATATTTT.

Only one count was recorded for this clone. The DNA of the CDR3 is TGTGCCAGCTCACCACAGACGAGGGTTGGAGATACGCAGTATTTT. As protein: CASSPQTRVGDTQYF. The V gene is TRBV18, the J gene TRBJ2-3; TRBD2 is a possible D gene (5 bases). The CDR3 is 15 amino acids. Trimming cost V 1 base and J 5 bases, with 13 bases left between them. Germline-derived CDR1 and CDR2 are KGHSH and LQKENI.

This clone has just a few counts. J is TRBJ1-4 and V is TRBV2, with D tentatively TRBD1 (5 bases). This CDR3 spans 14 amino acids. Germline values: CDR1 SNHLY, CDR2 FYNNEI. V lost 4 bases to trimming and J lost 8 bases, with 14 bases between them. CDR3 bases: TGTGCCAGCAGTGTTCAGGGATGGAGCGAAAAACTGTTTTTT. Its translation is CASSVQGWSEKLFF. Looking up the rest from reference TRBV2 and TRBJ1-4 gives the full variable domain: EPEVTQTPSHQVTQMGQEVILRCVPISNHLYFYWYRQILGQKVEFLVSFYNNEISEKSEIFDDQFSVERPDGSNFTLKIRSTKLEDSAMYFCASSVQGWSEKLFFGSGTQLSVL.

This clone was seen a few times. The chain is built from TRBV6-5 and TRBJ1-2; TRBD1 aligns across 11 bases. In germline, CDR1 is MNHEY, CDR2 SVGAGI. V shed 6 bases, J shed 3 bases, and the junction held 6 bases outside the gene matches. The CDR3 has 15 residues. CDR3 in DNA: TGTGCCAGCAGGTCCCCGGGACAGGGGGACTATGGCTACACCTTC. Protein sequence: CASRSPGQGDYGYTF.

This chain joins TRBV5-4 and TRBJ2-5; maybe TRBD1 (6 bases). Trimming shortened V by 6 bases and J by 2 bases, and 11 bases separated the two germline ends. The germline V gene encodes CDR1 SGHNT and CDR2 YYREEE (reference sequence). This CDR3 is 13 amino acids long. CDR3 in amino acids: CASKGQQQETQYF. CDR3 coding DNA: TGTGCCAGCAAAGGACAGCAACAAGAGACCCAGTACTTC.